Listed below are T cell receptor beta chains from one sample, sequenced in a study of technical replicates of blood from several donors. Measured with immunoSEQ multiplex PCR; TCRdb has only the in-frame clones, and not every one. The sample consists of 70,000 to 85,000 clones, roughly nine tenths of them appearing once. Sequencing was carried out using T cells isolated from PBMCs. The receptors here all came from a human donor in good health. Each CDR3 is given with its conserved first and last residue.

TRBJ1-1 | TRBV11-2 | CASSPSGVKDLMNTEAFF
TRBJ2-4 | TRBV19 | CASKGGGPAFSIQYF
TRBJ2-1 | TRBV27 | CASSLRQGTYNEQFF
TRBJ2-1 | TRBV19 | CASMTGASDNEQFF
TRBJ2-7 | TRBV11-2 | CASRNGGRGVSYEQYF
TRBJ2-7 | TRBV10-2 | CASSESASFYEQYF
TRBJ2-3 | TRBV19 | CASSPSRQADTQYF
TRBJ1-1 | TRBV19 | CASSIGGNTEAFF
TRBJ2-3 | TRBV5-1 | CASSLEARTGGTDTQYF
TRBJ2-5 | TRBV15 | CATSRVTYGGSSETQYF
TRBJ1-1 | TRBV12-5 | CASVRTGTEAFF
TRBJ1-2 | TRBV25-1 | CASRDRNYGYTF
TRBJ2-3 | TRBV27 | CASTIAGGPGDTQYF
TRBJ2-7 | TRBV19 | CASSIATSSTGRADEQYF